These 10 T cell receptor beta chains originate from one sample sequenced in a study of PD-1 blockade in classical Hodgkin lymphoma. Time point denoted: cycle 4 day 1 (C4D1), after less than 7 weeks of nivolumab. Relapse after autologous stem cell transplantation occurred in every patient, and brentuximab vedotin exposure varied. Purified CD4+ T cells were obtained from thawed PBMCs through magnetic negative selection. Data came from immunoSEQ multiplex PCR; TCRdb stores just in-frame clones and leaves some out. Found here are about 32,000 clones, roughly 92% of them singletons; the top ten hold 0.25% to 0.3%. The sample was CD4+ T cells from blood, taken before the fourth cycle of nivolumab. The receptor set was obtained from a human donor with classical Hodgkin lymphoma.

The V call is TRBV30, the J call TRBJ2-7; no clear D gene. V lost 4 bases, J lost 0 bases, and 19 bases lay in between. Germline lookup yields CDR1 GTSNPN and CDR2 SVGIG (reference sequence). This CDR3 has 16 residues. The CDR3 DNA follows: TGTGCCTGGAAACGACCCTTACCGAAGAGCTCCTACGAGCAGTACTTC. It is translated as CAWKRPLPKSSYEQYF. Full variable domain (missing parts from reference TRBV30 and TRBJ2-7): SQTIHQWPATLVQPVGSPLSLECTVEGTSNPNLYWYRQAAGRGLQLLFYSVGIGQISSEVPQNLSASRPQDRQFILSSKKLLLSDSGFYLCAWKRPLPKSSYEQYFGPGTRLTVT.

The rearrangement joins TRBV6-1 to TRBJ2-2; possible D gene TRBD2, 7 bases. V was shortened by 2 bases and J by 3 bases, with 13 bases between the two germline ends. The CDR3 runs to 16 residues. The V gene's germline CDR1 is MNHNS and CDR2 SASEGT. CDR3 loop: CASSERLGGDTGELFF. The DNA of the CDR3 is TGTGCCAGCAGTGAAAGGCTAGGGGGGGACACCGGGGAGCTGTTTTTT.

The chain has TRBV27 and TRBJ2-5, with D unresolved. The CDR3 runs to 13 residues. The germline V gene has CDR1 MNHEY and CDR2 SMNVEV (reference sequence). Trimming took off 1 base at V and 5 bases at J, with 8 bases between the two ends. CDR3 protein: CASSLWVGETQYF. In DNA form, the CDR3 reads TGTGCCAGCAGTTTATGGGTCGGCGAGACCCAGTACTTC.

This clone was found once. The chain has TRBV5-1 and TRBJ1-4; no reliable D call. Germline lookup yields CDR1 SGHRS and CDR2 YFSETQ. V lost 5 bases to trimming and J lost 8 bases, with 22 bases between them. This CDR3 is built from 16 residues. The CDR3 DNA is TGCGCCAGCAGGACGTCTACGGGTTTCCTCCGAGAAAAACTGTTTTTT. This translates into CASRTSTGFLREKLFF.

This clone was seen only once. The V and J genes are TRBV19 and TRBJ1-1, with D uncertain. Trimming shortened V by 1 base and J by 5 bases, and 8 bases separated the two germline ends. There are 13 residues in the CDR3. Germline assignment: CDR1 LNHDA and CDR2 SQIVND (reference sequence). The CDR3, as DNA: TGTGCCAGTAGTATAGGGCCCGGGACTGAAGCTTTCTTT. This gives the protein CASSIGPGTEAFF.

The chain is built from TRBV6-6 and TRBJ1-3; a weak D match, TRBD1 (5 bases). V was cut by 11 bases and J by 12 bases, with 17 bases left in between. Looked up from germline, CDR1 is MNHNY and CDR2 is SVGAGI (reference sequence). The CDR3 consists of 11 residues. The CDR3 DNA follows: TGTGCCTTGGGGGGGAATTCCCACATATATTTT. This sequence encodes CALGGNSHIYF.

This sequence joins TRBV28 and TRBJ2-7, with 7 positions matching TRBD1. CDR1 and CDR2 from the germline V gene are MDHEN and SYDVKM. V shed 7 bases, J shed 1 base, and the junction held 10 bases outside the gene matches. CDR3 length equals 15 residues. The DNA for the CDR3 is TGTGCCAGCAACCCTTCGACAGGGACATCCTACGAGCAGTACTTC. The encoded protein is CASNPSTGTSYEQYF.

This sequence joins TRBV19 and TRBJ1-3; D uncertain. The CDR3 extends over 15 amino acids. Deletions cut 5 bases from V and 0 bases from J, with 11 bases between. CDR1 LNHDA and CDR2 SQIVND come from the germline V gene (reference sequence). In DNA form, the CDR3 reads TGTGCCAGTAGTGAACAGTATAGCTCTGGAAACACCATATATTTT. Its protein is CASSEQYSSGNTIYF. Together with reference TRBV19 and TRBJ1-3, the CDR3 gives the full variable domain: DGGITQSPKYLFRKEGQNVTLSCEQNLNHDAMYWYRQDPGQGLRLIYYSQIVNDFQKGDIAEGYSVSREKKESFPLTVTSAQKNPTAFYLCASSEQYSSGNTIYFGEGSWLTVV.

The rearrangement links TRBV7-2 to TRBJ1-1; D may be TRBD1 (6 bases). The V gene's germline CDR1 is SGHTA and CDR2 FQGNSA. The CDR3 runs to 14 residues. Trimming took 5 bases from V and 5 from J, leaving 15 bases between them. CDR3 sequence reads: CASSPDRFRTEAFF. CDR3 nucleotide sequence: TGTGCCAGCAGCCCCGACAGGTTTCGGACTGAAGCTTTCTTT. Full variable domain (remainder filled in from reference TRBV7-2 and TRBJ1-1): GAGVSQSPSNKVTEKGKDVELRCDPISGHTALYWYRQSLGQGLEFLIYFQGNSAPDKSGLPSDRFSAERTGGSVSTLTIQRTQQEDSAVYLCASSPDRFRTEAFFGQGTRLTVV.

The rearrangement uses TRBV25-1 and TRBJ1-5; the D gene is possibly TRBD1 (5 bases). V lost 3 bases, J lost 7 bases, and 22 bases lay in between. The CDR3 is 17 amino acids. Germline V gives CDR1 MGHDK, CDR2 SYGVNS. The CDR3 DNA reads as TGTGCCAGCAGTGATCCCCCTCGGGGGATGGATAGGCAGCCCCAGCATTTT. The encoded protein is CASSDPPRGMDRQPQHF. The full variable domain, completed using reference TRBV25-1 and TRBJ1-5, is EADIYQTPRYLVIGTGKKITLECSQTMGHDKMYWYQQDPGMELHLIHYSYGVNSTEKGDLSSESTVSRIRTEHFPLTLESARPSHTSQYLCASSDPPRGMDRQPQHFGDGTRLSIL.